What follows are 7 T cell receptor beta chains derived from one specimen sequenced in a study of shared clonotypes between healthy human individuals. Here immunoSEQ multiplex PCR was the method, and the copy in TCRdb shows in-frame clones only, minus some. The sample has nearly 1,000,000 clones; about 80% are singletons. Input material: memory CD4+ T cells sorted from blood. Subset denoted: CD45RA-negative fraction. The receptors stem from a man aged 18 to 29 in good health.

The chain joins TRBV2 to TRBJ2-3; 9 nucleotides align to TRBD2. This CDR3 has 15 amino acids. Trimming at V came to 5 bases and at J to 0 bases, leaving 3 bases not matched to a gene. Looked up from germline, CDR1 is SNHLY and CDR2 is FYNNEI. CDR3 in amino acids: CASSIGLASTDTQYF. DNA for the CDR3: TGTGCCAGCAGTATAGGACTAGCGAGCACAGATACGCAGTATTTT. Drawing the rest from reference TRBV2 and TRBJ2-3, the complete variable domain is EPEVTQTPSHQVTQMGQEVILRCVPISNHLYFYWYRQILGQKVEFLVSFYNNEISEKSEIFDDQFSVERPDGSNFTLKIRSTKLEDSAMYFCASSIGLASTDTQYFGPGTRLTVL.

The rearrangement links TRBV5-4 to TRBJ2-7; TRBD2 might be the D (5 bases). In germline, CDR1 is SGHNT, CDR2 YYREEE (reference sequence). CDR3 size: 13 residues. V shed 0 bases and J shed 7 bases, with 11 bases lying between them. The CDR3 coding sequence is TGTGCCAGCAGCTTGGGCAGCCGAGGGGAGCAGTACTTC. It translates to CASSLGSRGEQYF.

V usage is TRBV12-5 and J usage is TRBJ2-5; D is perhaps TRBD1 or TRBD2 (5 bases each). CDR3 size: 16 residues. V gave up 6 bases and J gave up 7 bases, with 24 bases separating them. CDR1 is LGHNT, CDR2 FRNRAP, per germline. Here the CDR3 DNA reads TGTGCTAGTGGACCACCCGGGACGGAGGCGCCCGGGACCCAGTACTTC. This translates into CASGPPGTEAPGTQYF.

The chain has TRBV28 and TRBJ2-3; 11 bases are shared with TRBD2. The germline V gene has CDR1 MDHEN and CDR2 SYDVKM. CDR3 length equals 17 residues. Germline trimming cut 7 bases from V and 7 bases from J; bases unmatched to any gene: 16. Here the CDR3 reads CASTTIRLAGFLNTQYF. The CDR3 coding sequence is TGTGCCAGCACCACCATTCGACTAGCGGGGTTTTTAAATACGCAGTATTTT.

Of note for this clone: The sample carries other DNA sequences with the same CDR3. The V call is TRBV2, the J call TRBJ2-3; D ambiguous. This CDR3 contains 12 residues. The germline gives CDR1 SNHLY, CDR2 FYNNEI. V was pared by 6 bases and J by 3 bases, with 7 bases between. This CDR3 reads CASRGLTDTQYF. CDR3 coding DNA: TGTGCCAGCAGAGGATTAACAGATACGCAGTATTTT.

The J gene is TRBJ2-2, the V gene TRBV6-1; 11 positions match TRBD1. Germline values: CDR1 MNHNS, CDR2 SASEGT. CDR3 length equals 15 residues. V lost 6 bases and J lost 5; bases outside the gene matches: 5. CDR3 DNA sequence: TGTGCCAGCAGAAGGACAGGGGGCAGGACCGGGGAGCTGTTTTTT. Translated: CASRRTGGRTGELFF.

The chain has TRBV10-3 and TRBJ1-2; D not certain. The germline gives CDR1 ENHRY, CDR2 SYGVKD. The CDR3 contains 14 residues. V lost 3 bases to trimming and J lost 1 base, with 9 bases between them. Here the CDR3 DNA reads TGTGCCATCAGTGAAATAGGGATTAACTATGGCTACACCTTC. It codes for CAISEIGINYGYTF.